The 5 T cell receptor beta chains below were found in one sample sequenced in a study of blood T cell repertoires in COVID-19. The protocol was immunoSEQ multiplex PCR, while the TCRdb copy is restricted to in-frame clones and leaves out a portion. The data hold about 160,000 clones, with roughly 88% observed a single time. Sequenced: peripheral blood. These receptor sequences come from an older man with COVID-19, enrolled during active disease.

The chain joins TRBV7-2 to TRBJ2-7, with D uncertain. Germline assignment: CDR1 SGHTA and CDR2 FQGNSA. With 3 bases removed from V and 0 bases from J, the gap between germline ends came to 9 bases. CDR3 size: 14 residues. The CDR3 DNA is TGTGCCAGCAGCTTGCATCCCAGCTCCTACGAGCAGTACTTC. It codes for CASSLHPSSYEQYF.

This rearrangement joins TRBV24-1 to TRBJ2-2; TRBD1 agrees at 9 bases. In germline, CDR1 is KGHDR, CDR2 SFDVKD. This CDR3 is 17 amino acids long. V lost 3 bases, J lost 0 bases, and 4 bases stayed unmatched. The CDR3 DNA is TGTGCCACCAGTGATCCCCGGACAGGGGCGAACACCGGGGAGCTGTTTTTT. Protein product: CATSDPRTGANTGELFF.

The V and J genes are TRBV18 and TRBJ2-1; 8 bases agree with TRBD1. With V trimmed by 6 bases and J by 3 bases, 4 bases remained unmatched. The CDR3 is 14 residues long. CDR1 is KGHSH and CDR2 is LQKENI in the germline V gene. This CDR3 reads CASSAGGLYNEQFF. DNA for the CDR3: TGTGCCAGCTCGGCAGGGGGCCTCTACAATGAGCAGTTCTTC.

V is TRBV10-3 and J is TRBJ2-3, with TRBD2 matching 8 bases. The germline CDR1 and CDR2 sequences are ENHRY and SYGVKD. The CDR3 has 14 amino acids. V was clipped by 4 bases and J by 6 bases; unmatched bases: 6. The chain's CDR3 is CAISGPTSGDTQYF. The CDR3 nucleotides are TGTGCCATCAGTGGACCAACTAGCGGCGATACGCAGTATTTT.

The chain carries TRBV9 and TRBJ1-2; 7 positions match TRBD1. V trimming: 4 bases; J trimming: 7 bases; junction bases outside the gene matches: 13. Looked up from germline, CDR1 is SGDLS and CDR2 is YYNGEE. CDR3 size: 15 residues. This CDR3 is CASSPGGRGGSGYTF. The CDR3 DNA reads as TGTGCCAGCAGCCCGGGTGGGAGAGGGGGCAGTGGCTACACCTTC.